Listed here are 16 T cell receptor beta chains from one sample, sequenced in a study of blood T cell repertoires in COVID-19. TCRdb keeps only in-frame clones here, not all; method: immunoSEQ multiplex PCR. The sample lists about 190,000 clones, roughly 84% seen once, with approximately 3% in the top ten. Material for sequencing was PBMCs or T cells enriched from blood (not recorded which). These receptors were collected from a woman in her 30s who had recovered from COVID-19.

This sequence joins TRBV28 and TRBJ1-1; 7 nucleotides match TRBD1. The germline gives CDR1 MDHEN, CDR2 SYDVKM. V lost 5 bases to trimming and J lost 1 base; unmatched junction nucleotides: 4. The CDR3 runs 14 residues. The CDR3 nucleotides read TGTGCCAGCAGTCGCACAGGGGCGAACACTGAAGCTTTCTTT. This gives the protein CASSRTGANTEAFF.

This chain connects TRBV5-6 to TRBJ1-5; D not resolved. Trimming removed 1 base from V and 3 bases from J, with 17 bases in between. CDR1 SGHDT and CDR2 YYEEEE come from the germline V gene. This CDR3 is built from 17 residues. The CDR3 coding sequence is TGTGCCAGCAGCTTGTTTAGTCGTAACAGCTACAATCAGCCCCAGCATTTT. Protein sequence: CASSLFSRNSYNQPQHF. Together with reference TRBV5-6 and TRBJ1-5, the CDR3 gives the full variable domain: DAGVTQSPTHLIKTRGQQVTLRCSPKSGHDTVSWYQQALGQGPQFIFQYYEEEERQRGNFPDRFSGHQFPNYSSELNVNALLLGDSALYLCASSLFSRNSYNQPQHFGDGTRLSIL.

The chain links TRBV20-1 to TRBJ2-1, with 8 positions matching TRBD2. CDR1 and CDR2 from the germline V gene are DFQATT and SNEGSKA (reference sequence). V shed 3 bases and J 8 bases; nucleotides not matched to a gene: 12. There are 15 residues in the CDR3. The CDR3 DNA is TGCAGTGCTAGTCGATTGTTCCCCGGGAGGGATGAGCAGTTCTTC. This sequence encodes CSASRLFPGRDEQFF.

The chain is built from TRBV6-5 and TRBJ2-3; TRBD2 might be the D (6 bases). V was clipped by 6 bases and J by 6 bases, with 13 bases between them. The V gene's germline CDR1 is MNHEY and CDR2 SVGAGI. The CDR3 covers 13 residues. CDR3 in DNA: TGTGCCAGCAGACAACTAGCTGCGGATACGCAGTATTTT. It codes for CASRQLAADTQYF.

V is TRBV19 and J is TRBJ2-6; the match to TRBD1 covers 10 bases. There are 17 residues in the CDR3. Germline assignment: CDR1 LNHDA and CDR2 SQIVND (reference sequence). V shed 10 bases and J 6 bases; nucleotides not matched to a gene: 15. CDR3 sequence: CATQTGGTPLEANVLTF. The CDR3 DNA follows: TGTGCCACCCAGACAGGGGGCACCCCACTAGAGGCCAACGTCCTGACTTTC.

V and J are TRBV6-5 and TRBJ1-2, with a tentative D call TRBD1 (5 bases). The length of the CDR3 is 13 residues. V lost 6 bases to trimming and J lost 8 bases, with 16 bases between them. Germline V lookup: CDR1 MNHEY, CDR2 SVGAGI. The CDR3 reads CASSWSGAGGYTF. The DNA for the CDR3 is TGTGCCAGCAGCTGGAGCGGGGCAGGAGGCTACACCTTC.

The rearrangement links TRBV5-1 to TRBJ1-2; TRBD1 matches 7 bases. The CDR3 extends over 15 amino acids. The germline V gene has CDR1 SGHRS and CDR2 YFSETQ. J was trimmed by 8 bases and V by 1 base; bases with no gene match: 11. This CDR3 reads CASSLLEGATEGYTF. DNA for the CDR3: TGCGCCAGCAGCTTGCTTGAGGGGGCTACGGAAGGCTACACCTTC.

Here the CDR3 DNA reads TGCGCCAGCAGCTCAACCGGGACAGCGGGCGGGGCCAACGTCCTGACTTTC. Translating it yields CASSSTGTAGGANVLTF. The V gene is TRBV5-1, the J gene TRBJ2-6, with D perhaps matching TRBD1 (7 bases). The germline V and J ends were trimmed by 3 bases and 4 bases, with 17 bases remaining between them. In germline, CDR1 is SGHRS, CDR2 YFSETQ. The CDR3 spans 17 residues.

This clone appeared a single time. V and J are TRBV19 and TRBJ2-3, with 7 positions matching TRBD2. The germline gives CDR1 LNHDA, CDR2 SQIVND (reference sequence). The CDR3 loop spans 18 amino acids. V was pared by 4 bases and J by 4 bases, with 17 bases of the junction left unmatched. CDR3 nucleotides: TGTGCCAGTAGTACTCCCTTCGGACTAGGACAAAAAGCAGATACGCAGTATTTT. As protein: CASSTPFGLGQKADTQYF. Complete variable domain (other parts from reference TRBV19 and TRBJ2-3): DGGITQSPKYLFRKEGQNVTLSCEQNLNHDAMYWYRQDPGQGLRLIYYSQIVNDFQKGDIAEGYSVSREKKESFPLTVTSAQKNPTAFYLCASSTPFGLGQKADTQYFGPGTRLTVL.

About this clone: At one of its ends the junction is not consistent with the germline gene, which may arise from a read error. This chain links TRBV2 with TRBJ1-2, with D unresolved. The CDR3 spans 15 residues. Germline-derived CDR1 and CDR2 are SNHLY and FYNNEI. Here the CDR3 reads CASSEYQSAKYGYTF. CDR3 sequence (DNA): TGTGCCAGCAGTGAATATCAGAGCGCTAAATATGGCTACACCTTC. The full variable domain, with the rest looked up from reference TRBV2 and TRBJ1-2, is EPEVTQTPSHQVTQMGQEVILRCVPISNHLYFYWYRQILGQKVEFLVSFYNNEISEKSEIFDDQFSVERPDGSNFTLKIRSTKLEDSAMYFCASSEYQSAKYGYTFGSGTRLTVV.

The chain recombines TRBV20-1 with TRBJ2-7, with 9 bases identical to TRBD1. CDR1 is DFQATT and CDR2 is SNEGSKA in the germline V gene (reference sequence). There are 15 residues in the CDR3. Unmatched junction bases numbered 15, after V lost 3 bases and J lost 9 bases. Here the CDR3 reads CSASGPGTGSYVQYF. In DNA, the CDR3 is TGCAGTGCTAGTGGACCCGGGACAGGGAGTTATGTGCAGTACTTC.

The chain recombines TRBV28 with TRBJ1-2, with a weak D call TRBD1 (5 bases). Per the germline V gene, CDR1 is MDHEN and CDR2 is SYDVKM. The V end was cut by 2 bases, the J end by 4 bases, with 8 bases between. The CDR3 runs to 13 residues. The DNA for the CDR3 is TGTGCCAGCAGTTTAAAGACAGTCTATGGCTACACCTTC. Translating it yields CASSLKTVYGYTF.

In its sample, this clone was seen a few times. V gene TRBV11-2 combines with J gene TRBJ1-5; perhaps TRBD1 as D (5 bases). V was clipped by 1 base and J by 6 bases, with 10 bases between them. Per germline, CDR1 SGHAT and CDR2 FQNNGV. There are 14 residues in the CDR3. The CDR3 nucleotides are TGTGCCAGCAGCTTAGCGGGGGGTCCTCAGCCCCAGCATTTT. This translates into CASSLAGGPQPQHF.

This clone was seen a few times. CDR3 sequence reads: CATSRGAGNTEAFF. Here the CDR3 DNA reads TGTGCCACCAGCAGAGGTGCGGGAAACACTGAAGCTTTCTTT. The rearrangement joins TRBV15 to TRBJ1-1; D is ambiguous. Trimming shortened V by 1 base and J by 2 bases, and 8 bases separated the two germline ends. This CDR3 comprises 14 residues. Germline V CDR1 and CDR2: LNHNV, YYDKDF (reference sequence).

CDR3 loop: CASSPPWTGPSTEAFF. The CDR3 DNA reads as TGTGCCAGCTCACCACCGTGGACAGGGCCAAGCACTGAAGCTTTCTTT. This chain uses TRBV18 with TRBJ1-1, with 8 positions matching TRBD1. The germline gives CDR1 KGHSH, CDR2 LQKENI. The trim removed 0 bases at V and 4 bases at J, leaving 7 bases unmatched. The CDR3 totals 16 residues.

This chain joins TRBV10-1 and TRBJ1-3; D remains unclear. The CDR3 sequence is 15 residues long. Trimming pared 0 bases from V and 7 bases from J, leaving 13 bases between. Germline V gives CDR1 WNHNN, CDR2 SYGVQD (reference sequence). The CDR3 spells CASSESWGGRNTIYF. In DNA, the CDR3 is TGCGCCAGCAGTGAGTCTTGGGGAGGAAGGAACACCATATATTTT.